A single TCR beta chain is shown here with its context. This sample stems from a study of blood T cell repertoires in COVID-19. The V gene's germline CDR1 is LGHDT and CDR2 YNNKEL (reference sequence). The CDR3 runs 19 residues. With V trimmed by 4 bases and J by 0 bases, 15 bases remained unmatched. Per the original methods: Reference gene primer amplification gave estimated nucleated cell counts. Profiling relied on immunoSEQ multiplex PCR, and the TCRdb table lists in-frame clones only, not all of them. That table is the source of V, J and clone size, and D and trimming were worked out from the DNA. The data contain roughly 54,000 clones, 80% to 90% of them singletons.

The chain carries TRBV3-1 (or the pseudogene TRBV3-2) and TRBJ2-3; 8 bases fit TRBD2. This TCR was sampled from a human donor in a cohort sampled during active COVID-19. Sequencing input: peripheral blood. CDR3 loop: CASSLLIGIAGSSTDTQYF. CDR3 in DNA: TGTGCCAGCAGCCTCCTAATAGGGATAGCGGGAAGTAGCACAGATACGCAGTATTTT.